A selection of T cell receptor beta chains follows, all from one sample in a study of CXCR3-negative and CXCR3-positive naive CD8 T cells. TCRdb re-analyzed the 5' RACE reads; it lists each CDR3 protein once, without DNA. Its table records 150,000 to 180,000 distinct CDR3 sequences. Sequencing input: naive CXCR3+ CD8+ T cells from blood. Source of these receptors: a human donor in good health. Some clones in this sample may be carry-over from other donors' samples. CDR3s include the opening cysteine and the closing phenylalanine or tryptophan. The order of the fields is V gene, J gene, CDR3 protein.

v_gene: TRBV28; j_gene: TRBJ2-5; CDR3aa: CASSFPLAGDQYF
v_gene: TRBV30; j_gene: TRBJ2-4; CDR3aa: CAWSEGTGGRLSIQYF
v_gene: TRBV12-3/TRBV12-4; j_gene: TRBJ2-4; CDR3aa: CASSLGGLVQYF
v_gene: TRBV2; j_gene: TRBJ2-1; CDR3aa: CASRRQTGNLAYNEQFF
v_gene: TRBV28; j_gene: TRBJ2-7; CDR3aa: CASSTGTWSYEQYF
v_gene: TRBV18; j_gene: TRBJ2-3; CDR3aa: CASSPGGGRGLHENTDTQYF
v_gene: TRBV2; j_gene: TRBJ2-7; CDR3aa: CASSENRDRFHEQYF
v_gene: TRBV27; j_gene: TRBJ2-7; CDR3aa: CASSLSGTGVYEQYF
v_gene: TRBV19; j_gene: TRBJ2-1; CDR3aa: CASSRDKYNEQFF
v_gene: TRBV28; j_gene: TRBJ2-1; CDR3aa: CASSTLGPGIDEQFF
v_gene: TRBV28; j_gene: TRBJ2-7; CDR3aa: CASSLTEIYYEQYF
v_gene: TRBV5-1; j_gene: TRBJ2-3; CDR3aa: CASSKEWYQRDTDTQYF
v_gene: TRBV4-1; j_gene: TRBJ2-7; CDR3aa: CASSQETPGLASEQYF
v_gene: TRBV27; j_gene: TRBJ2-3; CDR3aa: CASSHGLADTQYF
v_gene: TRBV5-6; j_gene: TRBJ2-2; CDR3aa: CASSLVQFTGELFF
v_gene: TRBV5-1; j_gene: TRBJ1-1; CDR3aa: CASSLSTGSSTEAFF
v_gene: TRBV7-8; j_gene: TRBJ2-1; CDR3aa: CASSSMGLAFGSYNEQFF
v_gene: TRBV7-2; j_gene: TRBJ1-1; CDR3aa: CASRVISRGWTEAFF
v_gene: TRBV2; j_gene: TRBJ2-2; CDR3aa: CASRGRLAGNGAGELFF
v_gene: TRBV29-1; j_gene: TRBJ2-5; CDR3aa: CSVDFGEETQYF
v_gene: TRBV5-1; j_gene: TRBJ1-2; CDR3aa: CASSLSQGHDGYTF
v_gene: TRBV7-9; j_gene: TRBJ2-1; CDR3aa: CASSFDWSEQFF
v_gene: TRBV12-3/TRBV12-4; j_gene: TRBJ1-1; CDR3aa: CASSLTEPNTEAFF
v_gene: TRBV28; j_gene: TRBJ2-5; CDR3aa: CASSSASGRETQYF
v_gene: TRBV4-3; j_gene: TRBJ2-1; CDR3aa: CASSQDGGYYNEQFF
v_gene: TRBV6-2/TRBV6-3; j_gene: TRBJ2-1; CDR3aa: CASSSGLAGFDEQFF
v_gene: TRBV19; j_gene: TRBJ2-7; CDR3aa: CASSSRLAGHYEQYF
v_gene: TRBV5-1; j_gene: TRBJ2-7; CDR3aa: CASSLGVYEQYF
v_gene: TRBV10-2; j_gene: TRBJ2-4; CDR3aa: CASSESAWETGFLAKNIQYF
v_gene: TRBV7-9; j_gene: TRBJ2-1; CDR3aa: CASSGLAGGSNEQFF